Shown below are 4 T cell receptor beta chains from a single sample sequenced in a study of PD-1 blockade in classical Hodgkin lymphoma. Described time point: cycle 4 day 1 (C4D1), after five to seven weeks of nivolumab. Brentuximab vedotin exposure varied among the patients, all of whom had relapsed after autologous stem cell transplantation. Profiled with immunoSEQ multiplex PCR; TCRdb holds only in-frame clones, not every one. The top ten hold 14% of the sample, which has about 49,000 clones, around 91% seen once. Here the sequenced sample was peripheral blood mononuclear cells (PBMCs), taken before the fourth cycle of nivolumab. These receptors all come from a human donor with classical Hodgkin lymphoma.

The rearrangement joins TRBV28 to TRBJ2-1; 9 nucleotides agree with TRBD2. Per germline, CDR1 MDHEN and CDR2 SYDVKM. This CDR3 has 15 residues. V lost 5 bases, J lost 6 bases, and 8 bases stayed unmatched. DNA for the CDR3: TGTGCCAGCAGTACGCCCGGGACTAGCTTCAATGAGCAGTTCTTC. It encodes CASSTPGTSFNEQFF.

The chain is built from TRBV29-1 and TRBJ1-3; D not resolved. The CDR3 runs 13 residues. CDR1 is SQVTM, CDR2 ANQGSEA, per germline. Between the trimmed V and J ends, which lost 6 bases and 0 bases, there was a span of 9 bases. CDR3 DNA: TGCAGCGTCGGAGGGAGCTCTGGAAACACCATATATTTT. This codes for CSVGGSSGNTIYF.

This chain connects TRBV19 to TRBJ2-5; no clear D gene. Deletions cut 2 bases from V and 0 bases from J, with 7 bases between. CDR1 and CDR2 (germline): LNHDA, SQIVND (reference sequence). There are 14 residues in the CDR3. Here the CDR3 reads CASSILQNQETQYF. CDR3 in DNA: TGTGCCAGTAGTATACTACAGAACCAAGAGACCCAGTACTTC.

This sequence joins TRBV12-2 and TRBJ2-1; the table's D call TRBD2 went unverified against the DNA. TRBV12-2 is listed as a pseudogene. The CDR3 is made up of 15 amino acids. The CDR3 region is CASRLVATSYNEQFF. The DNA of the CDR3 is TGTGCAAGTCGCTTAGTAGCGACGTCCTACAATGAGCAGTTCTTC.